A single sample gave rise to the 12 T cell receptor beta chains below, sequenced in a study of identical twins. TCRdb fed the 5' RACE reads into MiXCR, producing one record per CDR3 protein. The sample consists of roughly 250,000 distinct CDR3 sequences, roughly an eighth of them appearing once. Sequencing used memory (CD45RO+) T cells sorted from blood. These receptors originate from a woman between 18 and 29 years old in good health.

The CDR3 is CSARGTYTDETQYF. Written as DNA, the CDR3 is TGCAGTGCTAGGGGGACTTATACCGATGAGACCCAGTACTTC. The chain uses TRBV20-1 and TRBJ2-5, with D possibly matching TRBD2 (6 bases). Trimming stripped 3 bases from V and 5 bases from J, with 16 bases between. From germline, CDR1 is DFQATT and CDR2 SNEGSKA (reference sequence). This CDR3 is built from 14 residues.

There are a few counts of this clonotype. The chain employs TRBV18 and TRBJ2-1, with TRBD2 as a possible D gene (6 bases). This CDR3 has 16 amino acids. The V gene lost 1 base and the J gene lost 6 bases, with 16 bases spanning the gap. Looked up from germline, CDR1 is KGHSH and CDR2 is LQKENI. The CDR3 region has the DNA TGTGCCAGCTCACCACGTTCAAGGGGACTCTCCAATGAGCAGTTCTTC. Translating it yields CASSPRSRGLSNEQFF.

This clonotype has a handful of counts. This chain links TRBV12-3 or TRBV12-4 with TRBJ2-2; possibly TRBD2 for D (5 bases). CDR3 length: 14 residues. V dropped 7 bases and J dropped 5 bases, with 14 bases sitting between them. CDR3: CASNLERSTGELFF. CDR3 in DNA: TGTGCCAGCAACCTCGAGCGGAGTACCGGGGAGCTGTTTTTT.

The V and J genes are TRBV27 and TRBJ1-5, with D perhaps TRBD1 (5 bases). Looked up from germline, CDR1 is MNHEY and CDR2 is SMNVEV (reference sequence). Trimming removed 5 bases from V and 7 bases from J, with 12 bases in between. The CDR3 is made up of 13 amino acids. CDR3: CASSTGGVQPQHF. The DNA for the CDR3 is TGTGCCAGCAGTACCGGGGGGGTACAGCCCCAGCATTTT.

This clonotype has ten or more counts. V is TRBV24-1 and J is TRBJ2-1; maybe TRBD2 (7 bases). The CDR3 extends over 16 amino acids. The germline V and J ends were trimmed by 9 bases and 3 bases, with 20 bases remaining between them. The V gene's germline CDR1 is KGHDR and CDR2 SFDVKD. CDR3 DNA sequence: TGTGCCACCCTTCGGTGGGGGGGCACCTGCTACAATGAGCAGTTCTTC. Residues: CATLRWGGTCYNEQFF.

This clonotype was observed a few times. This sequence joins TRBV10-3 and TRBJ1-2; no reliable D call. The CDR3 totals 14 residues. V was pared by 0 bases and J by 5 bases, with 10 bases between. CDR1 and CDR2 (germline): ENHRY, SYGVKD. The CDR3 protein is CAISESVVEYGYTF. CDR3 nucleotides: TGTGCCATCAGTGAGTCAGTGGTGGAGTATGGCTACACCTTC.

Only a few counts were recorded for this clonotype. CDR3 nucleotides: TGTGCCTCACGGGCCCCCAGCTCCTACGAGCAGTACTTC. Its protein product is CASRAPSSYEQYF. This chain links TRBV30 with TRBJ2-7, with no clear D. Germline loops: CDR1 GTSNPN, CDR2 SVGIG (reference sequence). V lost 7 bases and J lost 0, with 13 bases in between. The CDR3 length is 13 residues.

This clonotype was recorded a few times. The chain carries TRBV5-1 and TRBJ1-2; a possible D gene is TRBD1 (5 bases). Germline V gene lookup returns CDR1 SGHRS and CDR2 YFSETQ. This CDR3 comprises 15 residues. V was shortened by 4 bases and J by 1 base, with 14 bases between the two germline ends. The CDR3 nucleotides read TGCGCCAGCAGCCCAGACCCAGGGATTAACTATGGCTACACCTTC. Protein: CASSPDPGINYGYTF.

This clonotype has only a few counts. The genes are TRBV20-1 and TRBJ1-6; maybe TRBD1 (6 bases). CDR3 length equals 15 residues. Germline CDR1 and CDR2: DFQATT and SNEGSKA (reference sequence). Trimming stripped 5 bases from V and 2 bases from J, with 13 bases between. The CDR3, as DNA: TGCAGTGCTCCTATCGGACAGCCCTATAATTCACCCCTCCACTTT. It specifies CSAPIGQPYNSPLHF.

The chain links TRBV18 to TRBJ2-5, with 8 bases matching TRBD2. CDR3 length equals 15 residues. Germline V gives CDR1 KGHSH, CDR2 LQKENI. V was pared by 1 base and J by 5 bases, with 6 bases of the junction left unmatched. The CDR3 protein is CASSPRGLGGETQYF. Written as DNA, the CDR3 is TGTGCCAGCTCACCACGGGGACTAGGAGGGGAGACCCAGTACTTC.

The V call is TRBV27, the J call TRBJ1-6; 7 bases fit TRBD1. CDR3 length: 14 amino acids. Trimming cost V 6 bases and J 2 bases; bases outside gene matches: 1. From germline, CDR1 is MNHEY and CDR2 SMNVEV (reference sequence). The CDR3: CASSGTAYNSPLHF. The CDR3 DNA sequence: TGTGCCAGCAGCGGGACAGCCTATAATTCACCCCTCCACTTT.

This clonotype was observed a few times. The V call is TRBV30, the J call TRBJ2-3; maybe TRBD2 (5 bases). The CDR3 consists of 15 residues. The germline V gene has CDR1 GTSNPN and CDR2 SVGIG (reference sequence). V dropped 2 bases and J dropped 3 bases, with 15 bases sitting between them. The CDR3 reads CAWSMVQRITDTQYF. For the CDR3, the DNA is TGTGCCTGGAGTATGGTTCAGCGGATTACAGATACGCAGTATTTT.